This entry lists 2 T cell receptor beta chains sequenced from one sample in a study of T cell responses to AZD1222 COVID-19 vaccine. The repertoire was sequenced with immunoSEQ multiplex PCR; TCRdb's copy has only in-frame clones and lacks some. The sample includes 90,000 to 120,000 clones, 70% to 90% of them seen just once. Here the sequenced sample was peripheral blood, taken 28 days after the second AZD1222 dose. All receptors derive from an adult who received the AZD1222 COVID-19 vaccine.

The rearrangement links TRBV3-1 (or the pseudogene TRBV3-2) to TRBJ1-1, with 7 bases matching TRBD1. Per the germline V gene, CDR1 is LGHDT and CDR2 is YNNKEL (reference sequence). V lost 4 bases to trimming and J lost 10 bases; unmatched junction nucleotides: 9. The CDR3 length is 13 residues. This CDR3 reads CASSPGEGAGAFF. Written as DNA, the CDR3 is TGTGCCAGCAGCCCTGGGGAGGGGGCAGGAGCTTTCTTT.

DNA for the CDR3: TGTGCCAGCATCGCAGTTAGCAATCAGCCCCAGCATTTT. Its translation is CASIAVSNQPQHF. This rearrangement joins TRBV6-5 to TRBJ1-5, with D uncertain. V was pared by 7 bases and J by 0 bases, with 7 bases between. CDR1 and CDR2 from the germline V gene are MNHEY and SVGAGI. The CDR3 sequence is 13 residues long.